A single sample gave rise to the 30 T cell receptor beta chains below, sequenced in a study of T cells after yellow fever vaccination. Each CDR3 protein is one row after TCRdb ran MiXCR on the 5' RACE reads. The sample holds hundreds of thousands of distinct CDR3 sequences, about 14% seen once. The source was PBMCs, collected on the day of the yellow fever booster vaccination. These receptor sequences come from a man under 40 who received the YFV17D yellow fever vaccine.

This clonotype was seen only a few times. V usage is TRBV20-1 and J usage is TRBJ2-3; TRBD2 agrees at 8 bases. From germline, CDR1 is DFQATT and CDR2 SNEGSKA (reference sequence). V was pared by 1 base and J by 0 bases, with 6 bases of the junction left unmatched. The CDR3 totals 16 residues. CDR3 residues: CSARVASGPSTDTQYF. Here the CDR3 DNA reads TGCAGTGCTAGAGTGGCTAGCGGGCCGAGCACAGATACGCAGTATTTT.

This clonotype showed up just a few times. The chain uses TRBV11-2 and TRBJ2-3; a possible D gene is TRBD2 (6 bases). Trimming took 2 bases from V and 2 from J, leaving 26 bases between them. CDR1 SGHAT and CDR2 FQNNGV come from the germline V gene. This CDR3 is 20 amino acids long. The CDR3 spells CASSLRVPLEGDLHTDTQYF. CDR3 bases: TGTGCCAGCAGCTTACGGGTCCCTCTCGAAGGGGACTTACACACAGATACGCAGTATTTT.

This chain joins TRBV6-5 and TRBJ2-4, with a tentative D call TRBD1 (5 bases). The length of the CDR3 is 16 residues. Germline CDR1 is MNHEY and CDR2 is SVGAGI. V dropped 5 bases and J dropped 0 bases, with 14 bases sitting between them. In DNA form, the CDR3 reads TGTGCCAGCAGTCACAGGAAATTCCTAGCCAAAAACATTCAGTACTTC. It is translated as CASSHRKFLAKNIQYF.

This clonotype was picked up a small number of times. The V and J genes are TRBV6-1 and TRBJ2-5; no definite D call. CDR3 length: 14 residues. The germline V and J ends were trimmed by 9 bases and 5 bases, with 19 bases remaining between them. Germline V lookup: CDR1 MNHNS, CDR2 SASEGT. The CDR3 sequence: CARKALLGRETQYF. CDR3 nucleotides: TGTGCCAGAAAAGCCCTACTTGGCAGGGAGACCCAGTACTTC.

This rearrangement joins TRBV6-2 or TRBV6-3 to TRBJ2-7, with 13 nucleotides matching TRBD2. After removal of 2 bases from V and 6 bases from J, the junction contained 1 base not matched to a gene. Germline CDR1 reads MNHEY; CDR2 reads SVGEGT. CDR3 length: 14 amino acids. CDR3 protein: CASSYGLAGVEQYF. The DNA for the CDR3 is TGTGCCAGCAGTTACGGACTAGCGGGGGTCGAGCAGTACTTC.

J is TRBJ1-5 and V is TRBV28, with TRBD1 matching over 7 bases. Germline CDR1 MDHEN, CDR2 SYDVKM. V shed 6 bases and J 5 bases; nucleotides not matched to a gene: 4. The CDR3 spans 13 residues. CDR3 loop: CASSSQGHQPQHF. CDR3 sequence (DNA): TGTGCCAGCAGCTCACAGGGGCATCAGCCCCAGCATTTT.

CDR3 bases: TGTGCCAGCAGCACACCGGGACTAGCGGGAGGGCCCACCGGGGAGCTGTTTTTT. It yields the protein CASSTPGLAGGPTGELFF. V usage is TRBV7-6 and J usage is TRBJ2-2; 16 positions match TRBD2. The CDR3 extends over 18 amino acids. V lost 5 bases and J lost 4; bases outside the gene matches: 7. Germline CDR1 reads SGHVS; CDR2 reads FNYEAQ.

V usage is TRBV5-1 and J usage is TRBJ1-2; no clear D gene. Germline CDR1 is SGHRS and CDR2 is YFSETQ. The ends were cut back, 4 bases at V and 2 bases at J, with 12 bases in the middle. This CDR3 comprises 14 residues. CDR3 coding DNA: TGCGCCAGCAGCCTCCGGGCCGAGAACTATGGCTACACCTTC. It codes for CASSLRAENYGYTF.

In this sample, this clonotype turned up a few times. The chain has TRBV6-5 and TRBJ2-2, with TRBD1 matching 7 bases. This CDR3 has 17 residues. The V and J ends lost 2 bases and 5 bases, in that order; junction bases with no gene match: 11. The germline V gene encodes CDR1 MNHEY and CDR2 SVGAGI. This chain's CDR3 is CASSYPATGTETGELFF. The DNA for the CDR3 is TGTGCCAGCAGTTACCCTGCCACCGGGACAGAGACCGGGGAGCTGTTTTTT.

The chain joins TRBV5-1 to TRBJ1-2; 12 bases are a match to TRBD1. Per the germline V gene, CDR1 is SGHRS and CDR2 is YFSETQ. CDR3 length: 17 amino acids. V lost 5 bases to trimming and J lost 2 bases; unmatched junction nucleotides: 10. CDR3 sequence reads: CASRAGTGGAENYGYTF. CDR3 coding DNA: TGCGCCAGCAGGGCCGGGACAGGGGGCGCGGAGAACTATGGCTACACCTTC.

The table lists this clonotype with a few counts. V and J are TRBV7-2 and TRBJ1-2; 8 bases map to TRBD1. The CDR3 runs 15 residues. Unmatched junction bases numbered 8, after V lost 5 bases and J lost 3 bases. Germline values: CDR1 SGHTA, CDR2 FQGNSA. The CDR3 sequence: CASSARAGGDYGYTF. CDR3 nucleotide sequence: TGTGCCAGCAGCGCAAGGGCAGGGGGCGACTATGGCTACACCTTC.

The chain uses TRBV20-1 and TRBJ1-1; no clear D. The length of the CDR3 is 11 residues. The V gene lost 0 bases and the J gene lost 11 bases, with 10 bases spanning the gap. Germline loops: CDR1 DFQATT, CDR2 SNEGSKA (reference sequence). This CDR3 reads CSARDPPGAFF. The DNA for the CDR3 is TGCAGTGCTAGAGATCCCCCCGGGGCTTTCTTT.

This sequence joins TRBV20-1 and TRBJ1-2; 7 positions agree with TRBD1. V gave up 5 bases and J gave up 10 bases; unmatched junction bases: 13. Germline CDR1 and CDR2: DFQATT and SNEGSKA (reference sequence). The CDR3 runs to 13 residues. The CDR3 spells CSASDRALGDYTF. The CDR3 bases are TGCAGTGCTTCAGACAGGGCCCTCGGGGACTACACCTTC.

This chain joins TRBV5-1 and TRBJ1-4, with D perhaps TRBD1 (5 bases). This CDR3 comprises 15 residues. V was cut by 0 bases and J by 5 bases, with 11 bases left in between. CDR1 and CDR2 (germline): SGHRS, YFSETQ. Here the CDR3 DNA reads TGCGCCAGCAGCTTGGCGGGCAGGGAGAATGAAAAACTGTTTTTT. Encoded protein: CASSLAGRENEKLFF.

This clonotype was seen a handful of times. V is TRBV5-8 and J is TRBJ2-2; 9 positions match TRBD2. V trimming: 5 bases; J trimming: 2 bases; junction bases outside the gene matches: 4. The CDR3 runs 15 residues. CDR1 is SGHTS and CDR2 is YDEGEE in the germline V gene. CDR3 residues: CASSSGLANTGELFF. The CDR3 DNA follows: TGTGCCAGCAGTTCGGGACTAGCAAACACCGGGGAGCTGTTTTTT.

In its sample, this clonotype was seen a few times. The chain couples TRBV27 to TRBJ2-1; 7 nucleotides agree with TRBD1. This CDR3 is built from 14 residues. The junction had 8 bases not matched to a gene; V was cut back by 7 bases and J by 5 bases. The germline CDR1 and CDR2 sequences are MNHEY and SMNVEV (reference sequence). The CDR3 region has the DNA TGTGCCAGCACAACCGGGACAGTACACAATGAGCAGTTCTTC. This sequence encodes CASTTGTVHNEQFF.

This rearrangement joins TRBV27 to TRBJ2-5, with TRBD1 matching 9 bases. V lost 8 bases and J lost 5; bases outside the gene matches: 9. CDR3 length: 14 residues. Germline V gives CDR1 MNHEY, CDR2 SMNVEV (reference sequence). CDR3 nucleotide sequence: TGTGCCAGCGGATCCGGGGACAGGGATGAGACCCAGTACTTC. Its translation is CASGSGDRDETQYF.

This clonotype was recorded many times. The rearrangement links TRBV12-3 or TRBV12-4 to TRBJ1-1; D is possibly TRBD1 (5 bases). The CDR3 has 14 residues. Trimming pared 3 bases from V and 1 base from J, leaving 9 bases between. CDR3 bases: TGTGCCAGCAGTTTCGGGGGTCCGAACACTGAAGCTTTCTTT. It yields the protein CASSFGGPNTEAFF.

This rearrangement joins TRBV29-1 to TRBJ2-3; the D gene is possibly TRBD1 (5 bases). The CDR3 length is 16 residues. The V gene's germline CDR1 is SQVTM and CDR2 ANQGSEA. The germline V and J ends were trimmed by 4 bases and 4 bases, with 21 bases remaining between them. In nucleotides, the CDR3 is TGCAGCGTTGGAGCGCAGGGCCTCTCTGAGGCAGATACGCAGTATTTT. It translates to CSVGAQGLSEADTQYF.

As for this clonotype: At one boundary the junction diverges from the germline segment, which might be a read error. The gene calls are TRBV20-1 and TRBJ2-3; 11 positions agree with TRBD2. The CDR3 covers 15 residues. Germline CDR1 is DFQATT and CDR2 is SNEGSKA (reference sequence). CDR3 region: CSAKGTSGRTNTQYF. The CDR3 DNA is TGCAGTGCCAAAGGGACTAGCGGACGCACAAATACGCAGTATTTT.

This clonotype was seen a few times. The CDR3 spells CASSVGEGPSYGYTF. The CDR3 nucleotides are TGTGCCAGCAGTGTGGGGGAGGGCCCCTCCTATGGCTACACCTTC. V is TRBV2 and J is TRBJ1-2; D possibly corresponds to TRBD1 (5 bases). The CDR3 loop spans 15 amino acids. Trimming cost V 4 bases and J 4 bases, with 16 bases left between them. Per the germline V gene, CDR1 is SNHLY and CDR2 is FYNNEI. Full variable domain (missing parts from reference TRBV2 and TRBJ1-2): EPEVTQTPSHQVTQMGQEVILRCVPISNHLYFYWYRQILGQKVEFLVSFYNNEISEKSEIFDDQFSVERPDGSNFTLKIRSTKLEDSAMYFCASSVGEGPSYGYTFGSGTRLTVV.

This clonotype was recorded many times. V usage is TRBV7-2 and J usage is TRBJ2-2, with D unclear. This CDR3 has 12 residues. The germline CDR1 and CDR2 sequences are SGHTA and FQGNSA. V was shortened by 2 bases and J by 6 bases, with 4 bases between the two germline ends. The CDR3 bases are TGTGCCAGCAGCTTAACGGCCGGGGAGCTGTTTTTT. This sequence encodes CASSLTAGELFF.

This clonotype was found a few times. This sequence joins TRBV6-1 and TRBJ2-4, with a possible D match to TRBD2 (7 bases). V gave up 5 bases and J gave up 0 bases, with 17 bases separating them. Germline CDR1 and CDR2: MNHNS and SASEGT. The CDR3 totals 17 residues. CDR3: CASSPNGRGLAKNIQYF. CDR3 bases: TGTGCCAGCAGTCCTAATGGGCGGGGGCTAGCCAAAAACATTCAGTACTTC.

In this sample, this clonotype turned up a few times. The rearrangement uses TRBV20-1 and TRBJ1-2; no definite D call. Trimming removed 4 bases from V and 6 bases from J, with 9 bases in between. The CDR3 is 11 amino acids. CDR1 DFQATT and CDR2 SNEGSKA come from the germline V gene (reference sequence). The CDR3 coding sequence is TGCAGTGCTACCCCCGGGAATGGCTACACCTTC. Translating it yields CSATPGNGYTF.

This clonotype was found many times. The rearrangement uses TRBV25-1 and TRBJ2-7, with D possibly being TRBD1 (6 bases). The CDR3 sequence is 14 residues long. Germline V lookup: CDR1 MGHDK, CDR2 SYGVNS. The germline V and J ends were trimmed by 5 bases and 2 bases, with 13 bases remaining between them. CDR3 amino acids: CASSKEQGAYEQYF. As DNA, the CDR3 is TGTGCCAGCAGTAAAGAACAGGGAGCCTACGAGCAGTACTTC.

This rearrangement joins TRBV12-3 or TRBV12-4 to TRBJ2-5; D uncertain. The CDR3 totals 13 residues. The V end lost 1 base, the J end lost 7 bases, and 10 bases lay between the germline ends. Here the CDR3 reads CASSLDGSATQYF. CDR3 nucleotides: TGTGCCAGCAGTTTAGACGGCTCGGCGACCCAGTACTTC.

This clonotype came up a few times. The chain employs TRBV7-9 and TRBJ2-7, with D possibly matching TRBD1 (6 bases). Germline V CDR1 and CDR2: SEHNR, FQNEAQ (reference sequence). The V end was cut by 1 base, the J end by 2 bases, with 12 bases between. This CDR3 spans 15 amino acids. Here the CDR3 DNA reads TGTGCCAGCAGCTTAGAACAGGGTTGGCCCTACGAGCAGTACTTC. This sequence encodes CASSLEQGWPYEQYF.

The chain carries TRBV10-2 and TRBJ2-7; D might be TRBD1 (6 bases). Trimming took 2 bases from V and 4 from J, leaving 12 bases between them. Germline V gives CDR1 WSHSY, CDR2 SAAADI. The CDR3 covers 14 residues. The CDR3 region is CASSEATGLYEQYF. The CDR3 DNA reads as TGCGCCAGCAGTGAGGCGACAGGCCTTTACGAGCAGTACTTC.

This clonotype has more than one count but fewer than ten. V usage is TRBV7-2 and J usage is TRBJ2-1; the D gene is possibly TRBD2 (6 bases). Germline assignment: CDR1 SGHTA and CDR2 FQGNSA. The V end lost 5 bases, the J end lost 9 bases, and 14 bases lay between the germline ends. The CDR3 consists of 13 residues. The DNA of the CDR3 is TGTGCCAGCAGCGCAGGAGGGCGGGGTGAGCAGTTCTTC. Translation: CASSAGGRGEQFF.

CDR3 sequence reads: CASRYSDGSGAGFPYNEQFF. The CDR3 bases are TGTGCCAGCAGATATTCGGACGGGAGTGGTGCGGGATTTCCCTACAATGAGCAGTTCTTC. The chain uses TRBV6-2 or TRBV6-3 and TRBJ2-1, with D perhaps TRBD2 (6 bases). There are 20 residues in the CDR3. V was trimmed by 6 bases and J by 2 bases, leaving 29 bases between them. Germline V CDR1 and CDR2: MNHEY, SVGEGT.